This T cell receptor (beta chain) was recovered during a study of OX40 agonist ivuxolimab in advanced cancers. The wider study: Intravenous ivuxolimab was administered to patients every 2 weeks at 0.01 to 10 mg/kg. Patients in dose escalation had liver, melanoma, kidney or head and neck cancers. Study observations and caveats: On average, CD8+ T cells showed a greater number of expanded clones than CD4+. By week 6 at 0.1 to 3.0 mg/kg, blood CD4+ and CD8+ T cells had expanded clonally.

This clone turned up a few times. Its antigen is unknown. Repertoires were generated with immunoSEQ multiplex PCR, while TCRdb's copy carries only in-frame clones and drops some. The repertoire includes around 63,000 clones, 86% of them detected once, and over 1% sits in the top ten. This CDR3 is 14 amino acids long. The V segment lost 1 base and the J segment 4 bases; nucleotides outside the gene matches: 1. Germline V gives CDR1 SGHAT, CDR2 FQNNGV. The clonotype comes from an adult with an advanced solid tumor such as melanoma, head and neck, liver or kidney cancer. The chain couples TRBV11-2 to TRBJ1-2, with 9 bases lining up with TRBD1. The source material was CD4+ or CD8+ T cells sorted from blood, sampled in a trial of the OX40 agonist ivuxolimab. The CDR3 nucleotides read TGTGCCAGCAGCTTAGGGACAGGGGTCTATGGCTACACCTTC. It is translated as CASSLGTGVYGYTF.